The 5 T cell receptor beta chains below all came from one sample that was sequenced in a study of cytomegalovirus exposure and HLA in healthy donors (dated by TCRdb to about 2017). Receptor amplification or capture employed the immunoSEQ multiplex PCR assay. A mixture of 60 forward primers for TCR Vbeta segments and 13 reverse primers for TCR Jbeta segments was used in the multiplex PCR. Here the immuneACCESS table is served through TCRdb, limited to in-frame sequences with V and J called. Missing clones are a known gap in these copies; in checked studies unresolved V genes cover under half, and the rest lacks a known reason. The sample data list a few hundred thousand clones, and around nine tenths of these were observed just once. The top ten hold approximately 1.5% of the sample. Sequencing was carried out using PBMCs. Receptors originate from a girl aged 2 to 10 in good health and CMV-seronegative.

This chain joins TRBV30 and TRBJ2-5; 11 nucleotides line up with TRBD2. The CDR3 consists of 14 residues. Trimming removed 4 bases from V and 2 bases from J; junction bases left unmatched: 3. Germline assignment: CDR1 GTSNPN and CDR2 SVGIG (reference sequence). CDR3 in amino acids: CAWNLAGGQETQYF. In DNA, the CDR3 is TGTGCCTGGAACCTAGCGGGGGGACAAGAGACCCAGTACTTC.

The V call is TRBV27, the J call TRBJ2-5; D may be TRBD2 (7 bases). Trimming took 6 bases from V and 4 from J, leaving 21 bases between them. This CDR3 has 16 residues. The germline gives CDR1 MNHEY, CDR2 SMNVEV (reference sequence). The CDR3 nucleotides are TGTGCCAGCAGATCTAGCGGCTGGGGGGGCATAGAGACCCAGTACTTC. Its protein is CASRSSGWGGIETQYF.

J is TRBJ2-7 and V is TRBV21-1; the table's D gene call, TRBD2, was not cross checked with the DNA. TRBV21-1 has pseudogene status. The CDR3 contains 15 residues. The CDR3 region is CASSNIFGSSYEQYF. The CDR3 DNA sequence: TGTGCCAGCAGCAACATCTTCGGGAGCTCCTACGAGCAGTACTTC.

The rearrangement links TRBV6-5 to TRBJ1-1; the D gene is possibly TRBD1 (5 bases). V was shortened by 2 bases and J by 4 bases, with 8 bases between the two germline ends. This CDR3 region has 13 residues. Per germline, CDR1 MNHEY and CDR2 SVGAGI. The CDR3, as DNA: TGTGCCAGCAGTTACGCTGGGGCCACTGAAGCTTTCTTT. Residues: CASSYAGATEAFF.

V gene TRBV19 combines with J gene TRBJ2-7; possible D gene TRBD2, 5 bases. Germline CDR1 reads LNHDA; CDR2 reads SQIVND (reference sequence). V was pared by 3 bases and J by 7 bases, with 10 bases between. The CDR3 has 12 residues. The CDR3 spells CASSMTNREQYF. DNA of the CDR3: TGTGCCAGTAGTATGACTAACCGGGAGCAGTACTTC.